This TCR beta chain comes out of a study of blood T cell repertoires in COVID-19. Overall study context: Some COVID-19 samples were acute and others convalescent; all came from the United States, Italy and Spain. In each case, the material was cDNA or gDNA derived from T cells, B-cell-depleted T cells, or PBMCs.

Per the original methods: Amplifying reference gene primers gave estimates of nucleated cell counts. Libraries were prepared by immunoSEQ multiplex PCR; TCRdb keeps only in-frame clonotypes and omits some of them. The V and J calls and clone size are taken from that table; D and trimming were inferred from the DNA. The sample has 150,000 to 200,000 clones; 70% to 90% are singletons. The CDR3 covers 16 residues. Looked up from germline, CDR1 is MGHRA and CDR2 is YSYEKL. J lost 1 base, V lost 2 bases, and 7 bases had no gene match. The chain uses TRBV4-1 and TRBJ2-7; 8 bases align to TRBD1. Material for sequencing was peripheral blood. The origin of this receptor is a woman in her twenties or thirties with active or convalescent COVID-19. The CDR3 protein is CASSQPGGQVSYEQYF. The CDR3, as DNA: TGCGCCAGCAGCCAACCAGGGGGACAGGTTTCCTACGAGCAGTACTTC.